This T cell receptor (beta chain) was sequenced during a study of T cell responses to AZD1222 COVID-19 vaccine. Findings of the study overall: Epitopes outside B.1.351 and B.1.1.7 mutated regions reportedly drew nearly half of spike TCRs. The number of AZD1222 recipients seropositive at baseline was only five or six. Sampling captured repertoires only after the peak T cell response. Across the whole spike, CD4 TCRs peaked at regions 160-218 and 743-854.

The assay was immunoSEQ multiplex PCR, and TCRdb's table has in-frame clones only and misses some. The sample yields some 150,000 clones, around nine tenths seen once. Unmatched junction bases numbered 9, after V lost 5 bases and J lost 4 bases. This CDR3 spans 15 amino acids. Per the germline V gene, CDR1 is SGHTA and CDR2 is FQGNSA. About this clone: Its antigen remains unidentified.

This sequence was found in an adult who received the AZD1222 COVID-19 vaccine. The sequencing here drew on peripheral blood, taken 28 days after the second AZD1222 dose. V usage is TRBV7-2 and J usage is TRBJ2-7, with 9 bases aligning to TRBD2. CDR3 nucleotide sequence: TGTGCCAGCAGCAACCCGGCTAGCGGGATGTACGAGCAGTACTTC. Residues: CASSNPASGMYEQYF.